Each of the 13 T cell receptor beta chains below was sequenced from the same sample in a study of blood T cells in healthy people across ages (dated by TCRdb to 2015 to 2017). Libraries were constructed by 5' RACE. A second PCR of about 7 to 12 cycles was performed with a sample-barcoded 5' primer and a J-beta primer mix. Starting from the raw public reads, TCRdb applied fastp trimming at Q25, assembled clones with MiXCR and retained in-frame beta chains. Duplicate CDR3 protein sequences are folded into a single record with the most common DNA and genes. For this sample there are some 1,800,000 distinct CDR3 sequences; 35% to 50% appear just once. 20% to 25% of the sample belongs to the ten largest clones. What was sequenced was blood. Receptors were obtained from a human donor in good health.

The chain couples TRBV5-5 to TRBJ2-7, with no clear D. The CDR3 has 15 amino acids. V was trimmed by 0 bases and J by 2 bases, leaving 12 bases between them. The germline CDR1 and CDR2 sequences are SGHKS and YYEKEE (reference sequence). As DNA, the CDR3 is TGTGCCAGCAGCTTGGTAGCTGGACCGGCCTACGAGCAGTACTTC. Its translation: CASSLVAGPAYEQYF.

The chain couples TRBV29-1 to TRBJ1-2; 12 bases map to TRBD1. This CDR3 has 13 amino acids. With 6 bases clipped from V and 9 bases from J, the junction kept 8 bases outside the gene matches. The germline CDR1 and CDR2 sequences are SQVTM and ANQGSEA. The CDR3 coding sequence is TGCAGCGTGGGGGACAGGGGGCGGAATAGCTACACCTTC. Residues: CSVGDRGRNSYTF. Using reference TRBV29-1 and TRBJ1-2 for the parts outside the CDR3, the full variable domain is SAVISQKPSRDICQRGTSLTIQCQVDSQVTMMFWYRQQPGQSLTLIATANQGSEATYESGFVIDKFPISRPNLTFSTLTVSNMSPEDSSIYLCSVGDRGRNSYTFGSGTRLTVV.

The chain joins TRBV29-1 to TRBJ2-3; D assignment may be TRBD1 or TRBD2 (6 bases each). The germline V gene has CDR1 SQVTM and CDR2 ANQGSEA. V was clipped by 1 base and J by 5 bases, with 13 bases between them. This CDR3 spans 14 amino acids. CDR3 protein: CSVEGGARGDTQYF. CDR3 bases: TGCAGCGTTGAAGGGGGGGCCAGAGGAGATACGCAGTATTTT.

The chain carries TRBV7-8 and TRBJ2-1, with D perhaps TRBD2 (5 bases). Germline-derived CDR1 and CDR2 are SGHVS and FQNEAQ. The V end lost 6 bases, the J end lost 5 bases, and 14 bases lay between the germline ends. The CDR3 totals 14 residues. The CDR3: CASSFLPGNNEQFF. The DNA of the CDR3 is TGTGCCAGCAGTTTCCTACCGGGGAACAATGAGCAGTTCTTC. The complete variable domain, with remaining parts taken from reference TRBV7-8 and TRBJ2-1, reads GAGVSQSPRYKVAKRGQDVALRCDPISGHVSLFWYQQALGQGPEFLTYFQNEAQLDKSGLPSDRFFAERPEGSVSTLKIQRTQQEDSAVYLCASSFLPGNNEQFFGPGTRLTVL.

To note about this clonotype: A junction boundary mismatches the germline segment, possibly from a read error. The genes are TRBV12-3 or TRBV12-4 and TRBJ2-3; D could derive from TRBD1 or TRBD2 (5 bases each). CDR3 length: 16 amino acids. The CDR3 sequence: CTSSISPGTSTDTQYF. CDR3 DNA sequence: TGTACCAGCAGTATTAGTCCCGGGACGAGCACAGATACGCAGTATTTT.

This clonotype appeared a few times. V gene TRBV11-2 combines with J gene TRBJ2-5; D unclear. Trimming shortened V by 7 bases and J by 2 bases, and 14 bases separated the two germline ends. Germline CDR1 SGHAT, CDR2 FQNNGV. The CDR3 extends over 14 amino acids. CDR3 in amino acids: CASTQFTAQETQYF. The CDR3, as DNA: TGTGCCAGCACCCAATTTACAGCGCAAGAGACCCAGTACTTC.

The chain has TRBV13 and TRBJ1-2, with D uncertain. The germline V gene has CDR1 PRHDT and CDR2 FYEKMQ (reference sequence). Trimming shortened V by 0 bases and J by 1 base, and 15 bases separated the two germline ends. The CDR3 consists of 17 residues. In DNA, the CDR3 is TGTGCCAGCAGCTTAGGTCAGGACCACCAGAGTAACTATGGCTACACCTTC. This sequence encodes CASSLGQDHQSNYGYTF.

There are many counts of this clonotype. This chain uses TRBV6-6 with TRBJ2-7, with D perhaps TRBD2 (5 bases). Germline V lookup: CDR1 MNHNY, CDR2 SVGAGI (reference sequence). The V gene lost 3 bases and the J gene lost 1 base, with 10 bases spanning the gap. The CDR3 extends over 14 amino acids. The CDR3 is CASSYGESSYEQYF. CDR3 bases: TGTGCCAGCAGTTATGGGGAGAGTTCCTACGAGCAGTACTTC.

The CDR3 sequence is CASSPRGMTYERYF. The CDR3 DNA follows: TGTGCCAGCTCACCAAGGGGGATGACCTACGAGCGGTACTTC. This chain links TRBV18 with TRBJ2-4, with D possibly being TRBD1 (6 bases). This CDR3 has 14 amino acids. V was pared by 2 bases and J by 15 bases, with 20 bases between. Germline CDR1 KGHSH, CDR2 LQKENI.

This clonotype was picked up a small number of times. This chain connects TRBV5-1 to TRBJ2-4; D gene uncertain. Trimming took 0 bases from V and 0 from J, leaving 13 bases between them. Germline V CDR1 and CDR2: SGHRS, YFSETQ. This CDR3 has 17 amino acids. The CDR3 spells CASSLVSAVGAKNIQYF. DNA of the CDR3: TGCGCCAGCAGCTTGGTGTCCGCCGTGGGAGCCAAAAACATTCAGTACTTC.

This clonotype has only a few counts. The V call is TRBV5-1, the J call TRBJ2-1; 7 bases match TRBD2. Germline loops: CDR1 SGHRS, CDR2 YFSETQ. The junction had 7 bases not matched to a gene; V was cut back by 1 base and J by 3 bases. The CDR3 totals 16 residues. CDR3 DNA: TGCGCCAGCAGCTTGTCGGGGGGTAAAGTCTACAATGAGCAGTTCTTC. Translated: CASSLSGGKVYNEQFF.

The chain combines TRBV20-1 with TRBJ2-3; D is tentatively TRBD1 or TRBD2 (6 bases each). Trimming pared 5 bases from V and 6 bases from J, leaving 18 bases between. The germline gives CDR1 DFQATT, CDR2 SNEGSKA (reference sequence). The CDR3 has 14 amino acids. CDR3 bases: TGCAGTGCTGATCGACTAGTTAGGGGGGATACGCAGTATTTT. Encoded protein: CSADRLVRGDTQYF.

This clonotype was picked up many times. The V gene is TRBV24-1, the J gene TRBJ2-5; TRBD2 agrees at 7 bases. Germline V gene lookup returns CDR1 KGHDR and CDR2 SFDVKD. This CDR3 has 17 amino acids. The junction had 15 bases not matched to a gene; V was cut back by 4 bases and J by 5 bases. The CDR3 sequence: CATSDPRGTNARETQYF. DNA of the CDR3: TGTGCCACCAGTGACCCCCGGGGGACTAACGCTAGGGAGACCCAGTACTTC.